A single T cell receptor beta chain is shown here with its context. One end of the junction varies from germline; a read error may be responsible. Regarding time point: longitudinal time-point 2. From 2 million PBMCs stored at -80 C, the unsorted libraries were generated. This sample was taken from a study of neurological immune-mediated disorders. The cDNA was generated by 5'RACE with 10-nucleotide random UMIs. TCRdb fed the 5' RACE reads into MiXCR, producing one record per CDR3 protein. The sample yields about 49,000 distinct CDR3 sequences, less than 15% seen once. CDR1 and CDR2 from the germline V gene are SGHDT and YYEEEE. The CDR3 extends over 14 amino acids.

The sequence was obtained from a male donor with HTLV-1-associated myelopathy (HAM/TSP). Sequencing was carried out using PBMCs. The genes are TRBV5-6 and TRBJ1-5; D is undetermined. For the CDR3, the DNA is TGTGCCAGCAGCTTCGGGGATAGTAATCAGCTCCAGCATTTT. Residues: CASSFGDSNQLQHF.